The T cell receptor beta chain described here comes from a study of blood T cell repertoires in COVID-19. Study as a whole: The cDNA or gDNA used as material had been derived from T cells, B-cell-depleted T cells, or PBMCs.

Per the study methods: Nucleated cell counts were estimated from reference gene primer amplification. Method: immunoSEQ multiplex PCR; TCRdb's copy keeps in-frame clones and lacks some. The V and J calls and clone size come from that table; D and trimming were worked out from the DNA. The sample has about 120,000 clones; 79% are singletons. The CDR3 runs to 15 residues. Per the germline V gene, CDR1 is SGHVS and CDR2 is FNYEAQ. The V segment lost 2 bases and the J segment 7 bases; nucleotides outside the gene matches: 6. Input material: peripheral blood. The receptor was isolated from a man aged 35-49 years with active or convalescent COVID-19. The V and J genes are TRBV7-6 and TRBJ2-1; TRBD2 aligns across 9 bases. The CDR3 reads CASSLMSLAGNEQFF. CDR3 sequence (DNA): TGTGCCAGCAGCTTAATGTCCCTAGCGGGAAATGAGCAGTTCTTC.